A single sample gave rise to the 32 T cell receptor beta chains below, sequenced in a study of cytomegalovirus exposure and HLA in healthy donors. Primers: 60 Vbeta forward and 13 Jbeta reverse. Data came from immunoSEQ multiplex PCR; TCRdb stores just in-frame clones and leaves some out. Of 150,000 to 200,000 clones listed, about 80% are singletons. Sequenced: PBMCs. Source of these receptors: a middle-aged woman in good health and CMV-seronegative.

The V and J genes are TRBV30 and TRBJ2-5; D call uncertain. The germline V gene has CDR1 GTSNPN and CDR2 SVGIG (reference sequence). Trimming removed 0 bases from V and 0 bases from J, with 5 bases in between. The CDR3 has 13 residues. The CDR3 DNA sequence: TGTGCCTGGAGTGTGCAGGACCAAGAGACCCAGTACTTC. Encoded protein: CAWSVQDQETQYF.

The chain has TRBV6-4 and TRBJ1-5; D is unresolved. Germline V lookup: CDR1 MRHNA, CDR2 SNTAGT. The V end lost 5 bases, the J end lost 6 bases, and 11 bases lay between the germline ends. The CDR3 loop spans 13 amino acids. The CDR3 nucleotides read TGTGCCAGCAGTTCCCATCCGGGTCAGCCCCAGCATTTT. Its protein product is CASSSHPGQPQHF.

The rearrangement links TRBV5-1 to TRBJ2-7, with TRBD1 as a possible D gene (5 bases). V lost 4 bases, J lost 1 base, and 15 bases lay in between. Germline lookup yields CDR1 SGHRS and CDR2 YFSETQ. The CDR3 sequence is 15 residues long. The CDR3 nucleotides read TGCGCCAGCAGCCCGGAAGCCGACAGTTCCTACGAGCAGTACTTC. Its translation is CASSPEADSSYEQYF.

This clone was seen just once. The rearrangement links TRBV27 to TRBJ1-1; tentative D call: TRBD1 (6 bases). Germline lookup yields CDR1 MNHEY and CDR2 SMNVEV (reference sequence). Trimming removed 6 bases from V and 6 bases from J, with 11 bases in between. The CDR3 consists of 12 residues. As DNA, the CDR3 is TGTGCCAGCAGCCCGACAGGCTCTGAAGCTTTCTTT. Translation: CASSPTGSEAFF.

The gene calls are TRBV5-1 and TRBJ2-7; 8 bases line up with TRBD1. Germline V lookup: CDR1 SGHRS, CDR2 YFSETQ. The CDR3 consists of 14 residues. The junction had 10 bases not matched to a gene; V was cut back by 4 bases and J by 7 bases. The CDR3 nucleotides are TGCGCCAGCAGCCCGGGACAGGCGGCGAGAGAGCAGTACTTC. Protein sequence: CASSPGQAAREQYF.

This chain joins TRBV5-1 and TRBJ2-7; D remains unclear. The CDR3 consists of 11 residues. Per germline, CDR1 SGHRS and CDR2 YFSETQ. Trimming took 6 bases from V and 4 from J, leaving 8 bases between them. The CDR3 is CASKLVYEQYF. The CDR3 region has the DNA TGCGCCAGCAAACTGGTATACGAGCAGTACTTC.

The chain is built from TRBV28 and TRBJ2-7, with 7 bases identical to TRBD1. The germline V gene has CDR1 MDHEN and CDR2 SYDVKM. The V segment lost 4 bases and the J segment 5 bases; nucleotides outside the gene matches: 8. CDR3 length: 14 residues. The CDR3 protein is CASSSAGTDNEQYF. CDR3 DNA sequence: TGTGCCAGCAGTTCAGCAGGGACAGACAACGAGCAGTACTTC.

CDR3 loop: CASTVDREAFF. The DNA of the CDR3 is TGTGCCAGCACGGTGGACAGAGAAGCTTTCTTT. The rearrangement uses TRBV2 and TRBJ1-1, with D possibly being TRBD1 (6 bases). CDR3 length: 11 residues. Germline lookup yields CDR1 SNHLY and CDR2 FYNNEI. Trimming removed 7 bases at V and 8 bases at J, with 11 bases between.

The chain couples TRBV29-1 to TRBJ2-2, with D perhaps matching TRBD2 (6 bases). Germline-derived CDR1 and CDR2 are SQVTM and ANQGSEA. The length of the CDR3 is 15 residues. V lost 4 bases, J lost 5 bases, and 17 bases lay in between. The CDR3 reads CSVAGTPTWTGELFF. Written as DNA, the CDR3 is TGCAGCGTTGCAGGGACTCCGACTTGGACCGGGGAGCTGTTTTTT.

The gene calls are TRBV9 and TRBJ1-1, with 8 bases lining up with TRBD1. CDR1 SGDLS and CDR2 YYNGEE come from the germline V gene. With V trimmed by 3 bases and J by 4 bases, 8 bases remained unmatched. This CDR3 comprises 15 residues. DNA for the CDR3: TGTGCCAGCAGCGGGAGACAGGGGCCGGGCACTGAAGCTTTCTTT. Translating gives CASSGRQGPGTEAFF.

The J gene is TRBJ2-3, the V gene TRBV7-9; perhaps TRBD2 as D (5 bases). The CDR3 spans 14 residues. Germline V gene data show CDR1 as SEHNR and CDR2 as FQNEAQ (reference sequence). The germline V and J ends were trimmed by 0 bases and 8 bases, with 12 bases remaining between them. Here the CDR3 reads CASSLAGGRGTQYF. Here the CDR3 DNA reads TGTGCCAGCAGCTTAGCAGGAGGTCGGGGTACGCAGTATTTT.

This chain joins TRBV19 and TRBJ2-7; tentatively, D is TRBD2 (5 bases). The CDR3 is 14 residues long. CDR1 LNHDA and CDR2 SQIVND come from the germline V gene (reference sequence). The V and J ends lost 4 bases and 9 bases respectively, with 19 bases between them. The CDR3 DNA is TGTGCCAGTAGTACTCCCTTTAGTACCCGGGGGCAGTACTTC. Protein: CASSTPFSTRGQYF.

The rearrangement uses TRBV5-1 and TRBJ2-3, with D perhaps matching TRBD1 (6 bases). CDR3 length: 15 amino acids. V dropped 1 base and J dropped 1 base, with 10 bases sitting between them. In germline, CDR1 is SGHRS, CDR2 YFSETQ. CDR3 bases: TGCGCCAGCAGCTTGACCGGGACACGCACAGATACGCAGTATTTT. Amino acid sequence: CASSLTGTRTDTQYF.

J is TRBJ2-2 and V is TRBV29-1, with 7 bases lining up with TRBD2. With V trimmed by 4 bases and J by 5 bases, 10 bases remained unmatched. The V gene's germline CDR1 is SQVTM and CDR2 ANQGSEA. This CDR3 is 15 amino acids long. This chain's CDR3 is CSVGGAGVYTGELFF. Written as DNA, the CDR3 is TGCAGCGTTGGTGGGGCGGGAGTGTATACCGGGGAGCTGTTTTTT.

The chain links TRBV5-4 to TRBJ2-5, with D perhaps TRBD1 (7 bases). Germline CDR1 is SGHNT and CDR2 is YYREEE (reference sequence). The CDR3 covers 15 residues. The V end was cut by 4 bases, the J end by 1 base, with 14 bases between. The CDR3: CASSQGGGPQETQYF. In DNA, the CDR3 is TGTGCCAGCAGCCAGGGGGGAGGACCCCAAGAGACCCAGTACTTC.

This clone was picked up one time. This chain joins TRBV5-1 and TRBJ2-5; weak D call: TRBD2 (5 bases). Germline values: CDR1 SGHRS, CDR2 YFSETQ. The V gene lost 0 bases and the J gene lost 5 bases, with 11 bases spanning the gap. The CDR3 is 14 residues long. Here the CDR3 DNA reads TGCGCCAGCAGCTTGGCAGCTAGCATCGAGACCCAGTACTTC. Translating gives CASSLAASIETQYF.

This chain links TRBV6-1 with TRBJ2-7; TRBD2 matches 9 bases. J lost 0 bases, V lost 8 bases, and 5 bases had no gene match. Germline loops: CDR1 MNHNS, CDR2 SASEGT. The CDR3 sequence is 14 residues long. The CDR3 DNA sequence: TGTGCCAGCGTCTCTAGCGGGAACTCCTACGAGCAGTACTTC. This encodes CASVSSGNSYEQYF.

V gene TRBV2 combines with J gene TRBJ1-5; D is unresolved. V lost 3 bases and J lost 4, with 7 bases in between. The germline CDR1 and CDR2 sequences are SNHLY and FYNNEI. The CDR3 has 13 amino acids. The CDR3 bases are TGTGCCAGCAGTGACGGACTTAATCAGCCCCAGCATTTT. Translation gives CASSDGLNQPQHF.

The J gene is TRBJ2-3, the V gene TRBV7-9; 8 bases match TRBD1. The CDR3 is 15 amino acids. Germline-derived CDR1 and CDR2 are SEHNR and FQNEAQ (reference sequence). The V and J ends lost 4 bases and 3 bases, in that order; junction bases with no gene match: 6. CDR3 protein: CASSYLQGGTDTQYF. CDR3 nucleotides: TGTGCCAGCAGCTACCTACAGGGGGGTACAGATACGCAGTATTTT.

This rearrangement joins TRBV9 to TRBJ2-2, with TRBD2 matching over 8 bases. J gave up 8 bases and V 0 bases, and 6 bases lay outside the gene matches. Germline V gives CDR1 SGDLS, CDR2 YYNGEE. The CDR3 sequence is 15 residues long. CDR3 bases: TGTGCCAGCAGCGTAGGACTAGCGCCTGGGGGGGAGCTGTTTTTT. Translating it yields CASSVGLAPGGELFF.

This clone was recorded only once. The chain couples TRBV19 to TRBJ2-6, with D perhaps matching TRBD1 (6 bases). Per the germline V gene, CDR1 is LNHDA and CDR2 is SQIVND (reference sequence). Trimming left V 7 bases short and J 3 bases short, with 13 bases between. There are 15 residues in the CDR3. In nucleotides, the CDR3 is TGTGCCAGTATCTCAGGGGCTGGTGGGGCCAACGTCCTGACTTTC. It yields the protein CASISGAGGANVLTF.

The rearrangement links TRBV5-1 to TRBJ2-6; D is undetermined. In germline, CDR1 is SGHRS, CDR2 YFSETQ. The CDR3 is made up of 15 amino acids. V was clipped by 1 base and J by 0 bases, with 5 bases between them. In nucleotides, the CDR3 is TGCGCCAGCAGCTTGAGAGGCTCTGGGGCCAACGTCCTGACTTTC. Protein sequence: CASSLRGSGANVLTF.

The J gene is TRBJ1-5, the V gene TRBV15; no definite D call. This CDR3 region has 16 residues. Per germline, CDR1 LNHNV and CDR2 YYDKDF (reference sequence). The ends were cut back, 0 bases at V and 6 bases at J, with 15 bases in the middle. The CDR3 DNA sequence: TGTGCCACCAGCAGAGATTACCCTCCGCGCGGTCAGCCCCAGCATTTT. Amino acid sequence: CATSRDYPPRGQPQHF.

The V and J genes are TRBV7-2 and TRBJ1-4; tentatively, D is TRBD1 (6 bases). The CDR3 spans 15 residues. V was pared by 1 base and J by 3 bases, with 9 bases between. In germline, CDR1 is SGHTA, CDR2 FQGNSA. In DNA, the CDR3 is TGTGCCAGCAGCTTAGTCGGGGGGCCTAATGAAAAACTGTTTTTT. It codes for CASSLVGGPNEKLFF.

The chain employs TRBV9 and TRBJ2-1; D might be TRBD2 (6 bases). Trimming stripped 0 bases from V and 6 bases from J, with 10 bases between. The CDR3 has 14 residues. Germline CDR1 reads SGDLS; CDR2 reads YYNGEE. The CDR3 sequence: CASSVATSFNEQFF. The CDR3 DNA is TGTGCCAGCAGCGTAGCTACTAGCTTCAATGAGCAGTTCTTC.

The chain combines TRBV5-1 with TRBJ2-7, with a possible D match to TRBD1 (6 bases). The CDR3 covers 14 residues. Trimming cost V 4 bases and J 7 bases, with 18 bases left between them. CDR1 and CDR2 (germline): SGHRS, YFSETQ. CDR3 sequence: CASSQGQTGREQYF. The CDR3 nucleotides read TGCGCCAGCAGCCAAGGACAGACCGGTCGGGAGCAGTACTTC.

This clone came up a few times. The chain uses TRBV27 and TRBJ1-5; perhaps TRBD1 as D (6 bases). V was shortened by 6 bases and J by 0 bases, with 9 bases between the two germline ends. Germline V gene lookup returns CDR1 MNHEY and CDR2 SMNVEV (reference sequence). This CDR3 is 14 amino acids long. The CDR3: CASRKGDSNQPQHF. The CDR3 nucleotides are TGTGCCAGCAGGAAGGGGGATAGCAATCAGCCCCAGCATTTT.

The rearrangement uses TRBV5-1 and TRBJ2-3; D perhaps matches TRBD1 (6 bases). CDR1 and CDR2 from the germline V gene are SGHRS and YFSETQ. The V gene lost 0 bases and the J gene lost 6 bases, with 14 bases spanning the gap. The CDR3 is made up of 15 amino acids. This chain's CDR3 is CASSLGSGGADTQYF. As DNA, the CDR3 is TGCGCCAGCAGCTTGGGGAGTGGGGGCGCGGATACGCAGTATTTT.

The V call is TRBV14, the J call TRBJ2-1; TRBD2 matches 9 bases. Per the germline V gene, CDR1 is SGHDN and CDR2 is FVKESK. V shed 0 bases, J shed 6 bases, and the junction held 6 bases outside the gene matches. This CDR3 region has 16 residues. CDR3 loop: CASSQDHSGRGNEQFF. The DNA of the CDR3 is TGTGCCAGCAGCCAAGATCATAGCGGGAGAGGCAATGAGCAGTTCTTC.

The chain recombines TRBV7-3 with TRBJ2-2; maybe TRBD1 (6 bases). Germline V gives CDR1 SGHTA, CDR2 FQGTGA. V was clipped by 5 bases and J by 1 base, with 8 bases between them. The length of the CDR3 is 14 residues. The CDR3 here is CASSKGENTGELFF. CDR3 nucleotide sequence: TGTGCCAGCAGCAAGGGGGAGAACACCGGGGAGCTGTTTTTT. The full variable domain, its missing parts supplied by reference TRBV7-3 and TRBJ2-2, is GAGVSQTPSNKVTEKGKYVELRCDPISGHTALYWYRQSLGQGPEFLIYFQGTGAADDSGLPNDRFFAVRPEGSVSTLKIQRTERGDSAVYLCASSKGENTGELFFGEGSRLTVL.

This clone has more than one count but fewer than ten. The J gene is TRBJ2-7, the V gene TRBV5-1; 7 bases are shared with TRBD2. The germline CDR1 and CDR2 sequences are SGHRS and YFSETQ. The CDR3 is made up of 14 amino acids. V lost 4 bases and J lost 3; bases outside the gene matches: 7. The CDR3, as DNA: TGCGCCAGCAGCCCCACTAGCGTCGGCTACGAGCAGTACTTC. Translating gives CASSPTSVGYEQYF.

The chain links TRBV10-3 to TRBJ2-7, with 12 bases identical to TRBD2. This CDR3 has 15 amino acids. CDR1 and CDR2 from the germline V gene are ENHRY and SYGVKD. V dropped 6 bases and J dropped 4; count of bases not matched to a gene: 7. In DNA, the CDR3 is TGTGCCATCAGGCCCTCGACTAGCGGGAGTTACGAGCAGTACTTC. It specifies CAIRPSTSGSYEQYF.